The source of this TCR beta chain is a study of blood T cell repertoires in COVID-19. Overall study context: Acute-phase and convalescent COVID-19 samples originated in the United States, Italy and Spain. T cells, B-cell-depleted T cells, or PBMCs supplied cDNA or gDNA.

The germline V gene has CDR1 SSHAT and CDR2 FNYEAQ (reference sequence). The CDR3 consists of 15 residues. Trimming took off 5 bases at V and 4 bases at J, with 18 bases between the two ends. Authors' methods: For nucleated cells, counts were estimated from reference gene primer amplification. Sequenced by immunoSEQ multiplex PCR; TCRdb stores in-frame clones only, minus some. V, J and clone size reflect that table, while D and trimming were determined from the DNA. The top ten hold 2.5% to 3% of the sample, which has about 340,000 clones, 83% seen once. Material for sequencing was peripheral blood. The origin of this receptor is a man younger than 45 with active or convalescent COVID-19. The V and J genes are TRBV7-7 and TRBJ2-7; D is perhaps TRBD1 (7 bases). CDR3 region: CASSLKTGRRYEQYF. CDR3 coding DNA: TGTGCCAGCAGCCTCAAGACAGGGAGGAGGTACGAGCAGTACTTC.